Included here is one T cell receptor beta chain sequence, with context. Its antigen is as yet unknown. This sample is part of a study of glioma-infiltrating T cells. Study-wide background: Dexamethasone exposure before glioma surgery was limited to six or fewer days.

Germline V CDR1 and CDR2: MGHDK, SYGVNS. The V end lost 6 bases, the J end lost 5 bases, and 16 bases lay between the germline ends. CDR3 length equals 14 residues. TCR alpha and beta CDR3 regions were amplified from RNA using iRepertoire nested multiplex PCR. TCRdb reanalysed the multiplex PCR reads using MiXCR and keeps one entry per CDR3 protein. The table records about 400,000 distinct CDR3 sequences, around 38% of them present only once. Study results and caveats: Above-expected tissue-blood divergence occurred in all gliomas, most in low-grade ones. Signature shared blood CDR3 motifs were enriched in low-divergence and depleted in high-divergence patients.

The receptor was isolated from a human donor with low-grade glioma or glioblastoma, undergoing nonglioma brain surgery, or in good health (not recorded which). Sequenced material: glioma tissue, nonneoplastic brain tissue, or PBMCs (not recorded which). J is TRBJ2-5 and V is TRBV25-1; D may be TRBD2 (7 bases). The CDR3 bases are TGTGCCAGCAGCCCCGGGGGAGGGGGGGAGACCCAGTACTTC. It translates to CASSPGGGGETQYF.